The present TCR beta chain was sequenced within a study of blood T cells in healthy people across ages. Trimming stripped 0 bases from V and 7 bases from J, with 13 bases between. Looked up from germline, CDR1 is SGHRS and CDR2 is YFSETQ. This CDR3 contains 14 residues. The second PCR ran roughly 7 to 11 cycles with a sample-barcoded 5' primer and J-beta primers. Unique molecular identifiers of 12 random nucleotides labeled each cDNA. MiXCR, applied by TCRdb to the 5' RACE reads, yields one record per CDR3 protein. The sample lists over 300,000 distinct CDR3 sequences; about 52% were seen once. The chain is built from TRBV5-1 and TRBJ1-1, with D possibly TRBD1 on 5 matching bases. The sample was blood. The sequence derives from a man between 60 and 75 years old in good health. The CDR3 region has the DNA TGCGCCAGCAGCTTGGCCGGGGCGGGGGTTGAAGCTTTCTTT. This translates into CASSLAGAGVEAFF.